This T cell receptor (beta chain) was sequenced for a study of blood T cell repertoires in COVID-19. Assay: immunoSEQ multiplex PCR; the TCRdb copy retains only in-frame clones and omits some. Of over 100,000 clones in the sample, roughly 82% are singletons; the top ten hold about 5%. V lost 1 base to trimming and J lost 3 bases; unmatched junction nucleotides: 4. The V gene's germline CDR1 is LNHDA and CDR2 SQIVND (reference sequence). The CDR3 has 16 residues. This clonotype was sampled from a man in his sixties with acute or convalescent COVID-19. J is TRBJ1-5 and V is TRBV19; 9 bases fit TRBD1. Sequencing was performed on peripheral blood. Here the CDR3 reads CASSIGGTGFNQPQHF. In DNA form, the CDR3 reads TGTGCCAGTAGTATAGGGGGGACAGGGTTCAATCAGCCCCAGCATTTT.